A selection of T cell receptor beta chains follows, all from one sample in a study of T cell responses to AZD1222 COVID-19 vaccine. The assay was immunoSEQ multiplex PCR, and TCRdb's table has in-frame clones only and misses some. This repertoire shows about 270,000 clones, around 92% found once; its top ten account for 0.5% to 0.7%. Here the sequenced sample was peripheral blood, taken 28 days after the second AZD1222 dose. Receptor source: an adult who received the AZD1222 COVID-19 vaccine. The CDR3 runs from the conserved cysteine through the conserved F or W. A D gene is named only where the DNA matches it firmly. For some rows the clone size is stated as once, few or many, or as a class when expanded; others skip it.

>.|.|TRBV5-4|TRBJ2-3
TGTGCCAGCAGCCCAAGGGGTGGTACAGATACGCAGTATTTT
CASSPRGGTDTQYF
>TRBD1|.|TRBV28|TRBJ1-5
TGTGCCAGCAGCTACAGGGGGCCCAATCAGCCCCAGCATTTT
CASSYRGPNQPQHF
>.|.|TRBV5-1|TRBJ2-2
TGCGCCAGCAGCGATACCGACACCGGGGAGCTGTTTTTT
CASSDTDTGELFF
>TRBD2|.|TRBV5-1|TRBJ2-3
TGCGCCAGCAGCTTTCTAGCGGCTAGCACAGATACGCAGTATTTT
CASSFLAASTDTQYF
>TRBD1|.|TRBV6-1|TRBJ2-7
TGTGCCAGCAGTGTCCCTCGAACCCTGGGGACAGGCCTTCCCTACGAGCAGTACTTC
CASSVPRTLGTGLPYEQYF
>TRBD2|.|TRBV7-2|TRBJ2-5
TGTGCCAGCAGCCCGGGACTAGCATTCGAGACCCAGTACTTC
CASSPGLAFETQYF
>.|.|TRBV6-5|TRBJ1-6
TGTGCCAGCAGGGAGGACGGCGGCGGATATTCACCCCTCCACTTT
CASREDGGGYSPLHF
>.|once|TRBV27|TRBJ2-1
TGTGCCAGCAGTTTAGTGCCCGTGGGGGGCGTCTACTCCTACAATGAGCAGTTCTTC
CASSLVPVGGVYSYNEQFF
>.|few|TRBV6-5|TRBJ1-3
TGTGCCAGCAATTCCCCCCCGGGCACCATATATTTT
CASNSPPGTIYF
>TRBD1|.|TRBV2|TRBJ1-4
TGTGCCAGCAATTACAGGGGAGAGGAAAAACTGTTTTTT
CASNYRGEEKLFF